These 25 T cell receptor beta chains share one sample of origin, sequenced in a study of shared clonotypes between healthy human individuals. Measured with immunoSEQ multiplex PCR; TCRdb has only the in-frame clones, and not every one. The sample gives some 1.5 million clones, under 99% of which show up once; 0.45% is in the top ten. The source material was naive CD4+ T cells sorted from blood. Described subset: CD45RA+ positively selected. The receptor source for this set is a man younger than 45 in good health.

This sequence joins TRBV11-2 and TRBJ2-1; TRBD2 aligns across 7 bases. Germline assignment: CDR1 SGHAT and CDR2 FQNNGV. J lost 7 bases, V lost 1 base, and 10 bases had no gene match. This CDR3 comprises 16 residues. The CDR3 DNA reads TGTGCCAGCAGCTTAGTTCTCCGACTAGCTAGTAATGAGCAGTTCTTC. Translated: CASSLVLRLASNEQFF.

The genes are TRBV19 and TRBJ2-5, with 7 bases lining up with TRBD1. With 1 base clipped from V and 3 bases from J, the junction kept 5 bases outside the gene matches. This CDR3 spans 15 amino acids. Germline CDR1 reads LNHDA; CDR2 reads SQIVND (reference sequence). The CDR3 sequence: CASSIVGRGKETQYF. CDR3 nucleotide sequence: TGTGCCAGTAGTATAGTAGGCAGGGGGAAAGAGACCCAGTACTTC.

This clone has only one observation. The V and J genes are TRBV5-6 and TRBJ2-3; TRBD1 or TRBD2 may be the D gene (5 bases each). V lost 6 bases, J lost 4 bases, and 21 bases lay in between. The V gene's germline CDR1 is SGHDT and CDR2 YYEEEE. The CDR3 is 16 amino acids. The CDR3: CASNRGVSIVADTQYF. The CDR3, as DNA: TGTGCCAGCAACCGAGGGGTTAGCATTGTCGCAGATACGCAGTATTTT.

The chain links TRBV7-9 to TRBJ1-1, with 8 bases matching TRBD1. CDR1 and CDR2 from the germline V gene are SEHNR and FQNEAQ (reference sequence). The CDR3 totals 14 residues. Trimming took 1 base from V and 8 from J; bases not matched to a gene: 6. This CDR3 is CASSLGIRQGEAFF. The CDR3 DNA reads TGTGCCAGCAGCTTAGGAATTAGACAGGGGGAAGCTTTCTTT.

This chain connects TRBV6-5 to TRBJ2-5, with D possibly matching TRBD1 (5 bases). CDR3 length: 15 amino acids. V lost 4 bases and J lost 5, with 17 bases in between. The germline gives CDR1 MNHEY, CDR2 SVGAGI. The CDR3 here is CASSSPRRTSETQYF. For the CDR3, the DNA is TGTGCCAGCAGTTCCCCAAGAAGGACATCGGAGACCCAGTACTTC.

V is TRBV18 and J is TRBJ2-1; TRBD1 aligns across 8 bases. The CDR3 extends over 16 amino acids. Germline V gene lookup returns CDR1 KGHSH and CDR2 LQKENI. J lost 2 bases, V lost 2 bases, and 5 bases had no gene match. CDR3 DNA sequence: TGTGCCAGCTCACCATTTGACAGGGGACCCTACAATGAGCAGTTCTTC. This codes for CASSPFDRGPYNEQFF.

CDR3 sequence: CASSYSAAEANEKLFF. The CDR3 DNA follows: TGTGCCAGCAGTTACAGTGCGGCAGAAGCTAATGAAAAACTGTTTTTT. The chain uses TRBV6-5 and TRBJ1-4, with D unresolved. Germline V gene data show CDR1 as MNHEY and CDR2 as SVGAGI. Trimming stripped 2 bases from V and 3 bases from J, with 13 bases between. CDR3 length equals 16 residues.

This clone is a singleton in its sample. For the CDR3, the DNA is TGTGCCAGCAGCTACAGAACGGGGGGCACAGATACGCAGTATTTT. It translates to CASSYRTGGTDTQYF. V usage is TRBV11-2 and J usage is TRBJ2-3; TRBD2 is a possible D gene (6 bases). Trimming removed 4 bases at V and 1 base at J, with 12 bases between. CDR1 is SGHAT, CDR2 FQNNGV, per germline. This CDR3 has 15 residues. Filled out from reference TRBV11-2 and TRBJ2-3, the complete variable domain reads EAGVAQSPRYKIIEKRQSVAFWCNPISGHATLYWYQQILGQGPKLLIQFQNNGVVDDSQLPKDRFSAERLKGVDSTLKIQPAKLEDSAVYLCASSYRTGGTDTQYFGPGTRLTVL.

The V call is TRBV7-6, the J call TRBJ2-7; D may be TRBD1 or TRBD2 (5 bases each). V lost 0 bases and J lost 5, with 14 bases in between. The germline V gene has CDR1 SGHVS and CDR2 FNYEAQ. CDR3 length: 15 residues. In DNA form, the CDR3 reads TGTGCCAGCAGCTTAGCTGGGACGCTGGGCCACGAGCAGTACTTC. This codes for CASSLAGTLGHEQYF.

The chain combines TRBV7-2 with TRBJ2-5; D not resolved. Germline V lookup: CDR1 SGHTA, CDR2 FQGNSA. This CDR3 spans 12 amino acids. The V end was cut by 5 bases, the J end by 5 bases, with 9 bases between. CDR3 DNA sequence: TGTGCCAGCAGCCAAATCACTGAGACCCAGTACTTC. This gives the protein CASSQITETQYF.

The J gene is TRBJ2-1, the V gene TRBV19, with no clear D. V dropped 3 bases and J dropped 5 bases, with 11 bases sitting between them. Germline CDR1 is LNHDA and CDR2 is SQIVND (reference sequence). The CDR3 is 14 residues long. CDR3 sequence (DNA): TGTGCCAGTAGTATCAGCGATAAGGACAATGAGCAGTTCTTC. As protein: CASSISDKDNEQFF.

This clone was picked up one time. The sample holds other DNA sequences that translate to the same CDR3. This chain uses TRBV11-3 with TRBJ2-7; no clear D gene. This CDR3 is built from 14 residues. Germline values: CDR1 SGHNT, CDR2 YENEEA. Trimming removed 1 base from V and 2 bases from J, with 9 bases in between. In DNA, the CDR3 is TGTGCCAGCAGCTTAGGGAGTGGCCCCTACGAGCAGTACTTC. Translated, it gives CASSLGSGPYEQYF.

The chain employs TRBV7-9 and TRBJ1-3; D is undetermined. This CDR3 has 17 residues. The V and J ends lost 1 base and 0 bases respectively, with 13 bases between them. Germline-derived CDR1 and CDR2 are SEHNR and FQNEAQ (reference sequence). DNA of the CDR3: TGTGCCAGCAGCTTAGGCGGGGTGGGCCACTCTGGAAACACCATATATTTT. Its translation is CASSLGGVGHSGNTIYF. Together with reference TRBV7-9 and TRBJ1-3, the CDR3 gives the full variable domain: DTGVSQNPRHKITKRGQNVTFRCDPISEHNRLYWYRQTLGQGPEFLTYFQNEAQLEKSRLLSDRFSAERPKGSFSTLEIQRTEQGDSAMYLCASSLGGVGHSGNTIYFGEGSWLTVV.

V gene TRBV7-3 combines with J gene TRBJ2-7; 9 nucleotides line up with TRBD1. Germline-derived CDR1 and CDR2 are SGHTA and FQGTGA. The CDR3 has 15 residues. J was trimmed by 6 bases and V by 5 bases; bases with no gene match: 11. CDR3 nucleotide sequence: TGTGCCAGCAGCCCTATAGGACAGGGGTTCGGCGAGCAGTACTTC. Protein sequence: CASSPIGQGFGEQYF.

This clone was picked up one time. This chain uses TRBV7-8 with TRBJ2-7, with a possible D match to TRBD1 (6 bases). Germline CDR1 and CDR2: SGHVS and FQNEAQ. The ends were cut back, 3 bases at V and 0 bases at J, with 12 bases in the middle. CDR3 length equals 15 residues. CDR3 nucleotide sequence: TGTGCCAGCAGCTTTTCCGGACAGAACTCCTACGAGCAGTACTTC. Protein sequence: CASSFSGQNSYEQYF.

The V and J genes are TRBV2 and TRBJ2-7, with 10 bases that match TRBD2. The ends lost 3 bases at V and 2 bases at J; junction bases unmatched: 1. Looked up from germline, CDR1 is SNHLY and CDR2 is FYNNEI. This CDR3 has 14 residues. The CDR3 region has the DNA TGTGCCAGCAGTGATCTAGCGGGAGCCTACGAGCAGTACTTC. Translating gives CASSDLAGAYEQYF.

This sequence joins TRBV2 and TRBJ2-7; unclear D gene. Trimming removed 5 bases from V and 3 bases from J, with 17 bases in between. Germline CDR1 is SNHLY and CDR2 is FYNNEI. The CDR3 is 15 residues long. As DNA, the CDR3 is TGTGCCAGCAGTAGGAGTAGAAACAGCGTCTACGAGCAGTACTTC. It is translated as CASSRSRNSVYEQYF.

The chain links TRBV7-6 to TRBJ1-5; D gene ambiguous. V lost 5 bases and J lost 4, with 12 bases in between. The germline gives CDR1 SGHVS, CDR2 FNYEAQ. This CDR3 has 14 residues. In DNA form, the CDR3 reads TGTGCCAGCAGCCCGCCGGGCCTTAATCAGCCCCAGCATTTT. Translation gives CASSPPGLNQPQHF.

This chain connects TRBV11-3 to TRBJ2-3; 14 nucleotides match TRBD2. This CDR3 spans 14 amino acids. Germline CDR1 and CDR2: SGHNT and YENEEA. V was pared by 5 bases and J by 10 bases, with 5 bases of the junction left unmatched. CDR3 coding DNA: TGTGCCAGCAGCGTCGGGACTAGCGGGAGCGCGCAGTATTTT. It specifies CASSVGTSGSAQYF.

This clone appeared a single time. The sample has other DNA sequences that encode this CDR3 too. This chain joins TRBV18 and TRBJ2-7, with 8 bases matching TRBD2. Germline CDR1 and CDR2: KGHSH and LQKENI. V trimming: 1 base; J trimming: 1 base; junction bases outside the gene matches: 3. The CDR3 consists of 15 residues. In DNA form, the CDR3 reads TGTGCCAGCTCACCACAAACTAGCGGTTCCTACGAGCAGTACTTC. It codes for CASSPQTSGSYEQYF. Based on the CDR3 plus reference TRBV18 and TRBJ2-7, the full variable domain is NAGVMQNPRHLVRRRGQEARLRCSPMKGHSHVYWYRQLPEEGLKFMVYLQKENIIDESGMPKERFSAEFPKEGPSILRIQQVVRGDSAAYFCASSPQTSGSYEQYFGPGTRLTVT.

The V and J genes are TRBV5-1 and TRBJ1-1, with 7 positions matching TRBD1. Unmatched junction bases numbered 9, after V lost 0 bases and J lost 1 base. CDR1 is SGHRS, CDR2 YFSETQ, per germline. This CDR3 is 17 amino acids long. The CDR3 sequence: CASSLGQGGVRNTEAFF. CDR3 sequence (DNA): TGCGCCAGCAGCTTGGGACAGGGAGGGGTTCGGAACACTGAAGCTTTCTTT.

The genes are TRBV7-2 and TRBJ2-7; D might be TRBD1 (6 bases). The germline CDR1 and CDR2 sequences are SGHTA and FQGNSA. The CDR3 loop spans 15 amino acids. With 1 base removed from V and 2 bases from J, the gap between germline ends came to 12 bases. The CDR3 nucleotides are TGTGCCAGCAGCTTAGTTGCGGACAGCCCCTACGAGCAGTACTTC. Translating it yields CASSLVADSPYEQYF.

The gene calls are TRBV23-1 and TRBJ2-7, with a possible D match to TRBD1 (6 bases). TRBV23-1 qualifies as an ORF whose function is uncertain. V was clipped by 9 bases and J by 4 bases, with 19 bases between them. This CDR3 spans 14 amino acids. CDR3 bases: TGCGCCAGACCCGGACAGACTTCCCCGTACGAGCAGTACTTC. Translating it yields CARPGQTSPYEQYF.

With regard to this clone: The junction differs from germline at one of its ends, possibly a read error. The chain recombines TRBV7-6 with TRBJ2-1; D not certain. Germline loops: CDR1 SGHVS, CDR2 FNYEAQ. The CDR3 sequence is 14 residues long. The CDR3 sequence: CASSLVYSNNEQFF. In nucleotides, the CDR3 is TGTGCCAGCAGCTTAGTGTACTCCAACAATGAGCAGTTCTTC.

This clone was picked up one time. The CDR3: CASSLDRGSNTGELFF. The CDR3 bases are TGTGCCAGCAGCTTAGACAGGGGGTCGAACACCGGGGAGCTGTTTTTT. The J gene is TRBJ2-2, the V gene TRBV7-6; 8 nucleotides line up with TRBD1. Germline CDR1 reads SGHVS; CDR2 reads FNYEAQ. After removal of 1 base from V and 0 bases from J, the junction contained 1 base not matched to a gene. The CDR3 consists of 16 residues. Full variable domain (missing parts from reference TRBV7-6 and TRBJ2-2): GAGVSQSPRYKVTKRGQDVALRCDPISGHVSLYWYRQALGQGPEFLTYFNYEAQQDKSGLPNDRFSAERPEGSISTLTIQRTEQRDSAMYRCASSLDRGSNTGELFFGEGSRLTVL.